Following are 20 T cell receptor beta chains from one sample sequenced in a study of response to subunit inactivated influenza vaccine. TCRdb re-derived calls from the RT-PCR reads in MiXCR, one entry per CDR3 protein. This table holds more than 200,000 distinct CDR3 sequences, 9% to 15% found once. The specimen comprised non-naive T cells sorted from PBMCs, sampled roughly 2 weeks before vaccination. All receptors derive from a man aged 50-59 years who received an inactivated influenza vaccine.

The rearrangement links TRBV20-1 to TRBJ1-1; 7 bases line up with TRBD1. The CDR3 totals 13 residues. V lost 6 bases, J lost 0 bases, and 4 bases stayed unmatched. Germline-derived CDR1 and CDR2 are DFQATT and SNEGSKA (reference sequence). The DNA for the CDR3 is TGCAGTGCCCTGACAGGGATGAACACTGAAGCTTTCTTT. Amino acids: CSALTGMNTEAFF.

The V call is TRBV2, the J call TRBJ2-5; D uncertain. This CDR3 has 15 residues. Germline lookup yields CDR1 SNHLY and CDR2 FYNNEI. V was cut by 7 bases and J by 1 base, with 16 bases left in between. The CDR3 DNA follows: TGTGCCAGCACAACTACGGGCCGAGGCCAAGAGACCCAGTACTTC. Its protein product is CASTTTGRGQETQYF.

At least ten counts were recorded for this clonotype. The chain recombines TRBV5-1 with TRBJ2-3, with D unresolved. CDR1 and CDR2 (germline): SGHRS, YFSETQ. The CDR3 runs 11 residues. Trimming removed 5 bases from V and 2 bases from J, with 3 bases in between. CDR3 amino acids: CASRNTDTQYF. The CDR3 DNA reads as TGCGCCAGCAGGAACACAGATACGCAGTATTTT.

This clonotype was seen repeatedly, ten times or more. This chain connects TRBV20-1 to TRBJ1-3; no clear D gene. The CDR3 contains 13 residues. The V end lost 3 bases, the J end lost 5 bases, and 11 bases lay between the germline ends. Germline V gives CDR1 DFQATT, CDR2 SNEGSKA (reference sequence). The CDR3 DNA sequence: TGCAGTGCTAGGGAAGAGGGCCGAAACACCATATATTTT. It yields the protein CSAREEGRNTIYF.

The chain employs TRBV7-3 and TRBJ2-3; tentative D call: TRBD2 (5 bases). Trimming removed 0 bases from V and 3 bases from J, with 13 bases in between. This CDR3 region has 16 residues. Germline V gives CDR1 SGHTA, CDR2 FQGTGA. In nucleotides, the CDR3 is TGTGCCAGCAGCTTAACCGCGAGCGGAGGAACAGATACGCAGTATTTT. It is translated as CASSLTASGGTDTQYF.

This clonotype was detected many times. The chain joins TRBV4-3 to TRBJ1-3, with TRBD1 matching over 8 bases. CDR3 length: 13 amino acids. V lost 8 bases, J lost 6 bases, and 6 bases stayed unmatched. Per germline, CDR1 LGHNA and CDR2 YSLEER. The CDR3 DNA is TGCGCCAGCTCCCAGGACAGGGAAAACACCATATATTTT. Residues: CASSQDRENTIYF.

This clonotype was picked up a small number of times. The chain joins TRBV28 to TRBJ1-5; D unclear. The CDR3 has 14 amino acids. CDR1 and CDR2 from the germline V gene are MDHEN and SYDVKM. V lost 7 bases and J lost 0, with 10 bases in between. The CDR3 is CASNEEYSNQPQHF. The CDR3 region has the DNA TGTGCCAGCAACGAAGAATATAGCAATCAGCCCCAGCATTTT.

For this clonotype: A read error may explain this, as a much larger clone is one base away. The chain links TRBV5-1 to TRBJ2-1, with D hard to call. Trimming stripped 0 bases from V and 3 bases from J, with 4 bases between. This CDR3 has 13 residues. CDR1 and CDR2 (germline): SGHRS, YFSETQ. The CDR3 here is CASSLGVYNEQFF. The CDR3 bases are TGCGCCAGCAGCTTGGGGGTCTACAATGAGCAGTTCTTC.

The chain recombines TRBV6-2 or TRBV6-3 with TRBJ2-3; no firm D call. The V and J ends lost 2 bases and 4 bases respectively, with 13 bases between them. Germline-derived CDR1 and CDR2 are MNHEY and SVGEGT. This CDR3 is built from 15 residues. The CDR3 reads CASSYLGSEADTQYF. CDR3 coding DNA: TGTGCCAGCAGTTACCTGGGCAGTGAGGCAGATACGCAGTATTTT.

This clonotype appeared many times. This rearrangement joins TRBV30 to TRBJ2-7; D unclear. The CDR3 covers 12 residues. In germline, CDR1 is GTSNPN, CDR2 SVGIG (reference sequence). The CDR3 coding sequence is TGTGCCTGGAGTGTCACCAGACACTCGGAGTTAGTC. Its translation is CAWSVTRHSELV.

The V and J genes are TRBV13 and TRBJ2-7; 7 bases align to TRBD2. This CDR3 contains 14 residues. V lost 5 bases and J lost 2; bases outside the gene matches: 6. Per the germline V gene, CDR1 is PRHDT and CDR2 is FYEKMQ (reference sequence). CDR3 coding DNA: TGTGCCAGCAGCCCGCGGGAGCCCCCCTACGAGCAGTACTTC. It translates to CASSPREPPYEQYF.

This rearrangement joins TRBV6-5 to TRBJ2-5, with TRBD2 identical over 12 bases. CDR1 and CDR2 from the germline V gene are MNHEY and SVGAGI. The junction had 9 bases not matched to a gene; V was cut back by 2 bases and J by 5 bases. The CDR3 consists of 17 residues. Here the CDR3 DNA reads TGTGCCAGCAGTTACGTGGCTAGCGGGGGGGCGGGGGAGACCCAGTACTTC. Translated: CASSYVASGGAGETQYF.

This clonotype appeared a few times. The V and J genes are TRBV9 and TRBJ2-3; TRBD2 agrees at 7 bases. Germline-derived CDR1 and CDR2 are SGDLS and YYNGEE. This CDR3 comprises 12 residues. Losses at the gene ends were 3 bases for V and 6 bases for J; bases not matched to a gene: 1. In DNA, the CDR3 is TGTGCCAGCAGCGCCGGGGGGGATACGCAGTATTTT. It is translated as CASSAGGDTQYF.

The chain employs TRBV6-5 and TRBJ2-7; 10 bases fit TRBD2. V shed 0 bases, J shed 6 bases, and the junction held 5 bases outside the gene matches. Germline values: CDR1 MNHEY, CDR2 SVGAGI. The length of the CDR3 is 15 residues. The CDR3, as DNA: TGTGCCAGCAGTTACTCAGCGGGAGGGACGGGCGAGCAGTACTTC. Protein product: CASSYSAGGTGEQYF.

The CDR3 here is CASLEPQHF. The CDR3 DNA sequence: TGTGCTAGTCTCGAGCCCCAGCATTTT. This rearrangement joins TRBV12-5 to TRBJ1-5; no definite D call. The CDR3 totals 9 residues. The ends were cut back, 8 bases at V and 8 bases at J, with 4 bases in the middle. CDR1 and CDR2 from the germline V gene are LGHNT and FRNRAP.

This clonotype showed up many times. The chain joins TRBV28 to TRBJ2-7, with D perhaps TRBD2 (5 bases). Trimming cost V 6 bases and J 5 bases, with 11 bases left between them. Germline CDR1 reads MDHEN; CDR2 reads SYDVKM. There are 12 residues in the CDR3. As DNA, the CDR3 is TGTGCCAGCAGGGACTGGAACCACGAGCAGTACTTC. It encodes CASRDWNHEQYF.

This clonotype has just a few counts. The chain carries TRBV19 and TRBJ1-1; 7 bases match TRBD1. Germline values: CDR1 LNHDA, CDR2 SQIVND (reference sequence). J was trimmed by 4 bases and V by 7 bases; bases with no gene match: 12. The CDR3 sequence is 15 residues long. CDR3 sequence reads: CASTLRDRIFTEAFF. The CDR3 DNA reads TGTGCCAGTACTCTCCGGGACAGAATTTTCACTGAAGCTTTCTTT.

This rearrangement joins TRBV15 to TRBJ2-5; D gene unclear. V lost 3 bases and J lost 3, with 5 bases in between. The CDR3 contains 12 residues. CDR1 and CDR2 (germline): LNHNV, YYDKDF (reference sequence). CDR3 amino acids: CATSRGKETQYF. The CDR3 DNA follows: TGTGCCACCAGCAGGGGGAAAGAGACCCAGTACTTC.

There are many counts of this clonotype. The rearrangement uses TRBV16 and TRBJ1-5; a possible D gene is TRBD1 (5 bases). Deletions cut 0 bases from V and 6 bases from J, with 9 bases between. The CDR3 length is 14 residues. Germline CDR1 reads KGHSY; CDR2 reads FQNENV. CDR3 residues: CASSQSRGSQPQHF. The CDR3 DNA reads as TGTGCCAGCAGCCAATCAAGGGGAAGTCAGCCCCAGCATTTT.

This clonotype was picked up a small number of times. The gene calls are TRBV7-2 and TRBJ1-1, with TRBD1 matching 7 bases. The CDR3 runs to 15 residues. Germline CDR1 and CDR2: SGHTA and FQGNSA. The J segment lost 2 bases and the V segment lost 6 bases, leaving 9 bases of the junction unmatched. The CDR3 nucleotides are TGTGCCAGCAGAAACCGGGACAGACTTAACACTGAAGCTTTCTTT. It encodes CASRNRDRLNTEAFF.